This T cell receptor beta chain originates from a study of CD8 T cells in Susac syndrome. Broader study findings: More than 15 Susac-specific public clones were found in total CD8+ repertoires and several in CD8+ TEMRA repertoires.

The CDR3 is made up of 14 amino acids. V lost 8 bases, J lost 4 bases, and 15 bases lay in between. On this clonotype itself: Antigen unknown.

The authors negatively isolated CD8+ and CD4+ T cells and FACS-enriched TEMRA cells. Random hexamers primed reverse transcription of 0.5 to 1 ug RNA. TCRdb called the immunoSEQ multiplex PCR reads again in MiXCR, with one record for every CDR3 protein. The sample yields 95,000 to 150,000 distinct CDR3 sequences, roughly 94% seen once. V and J are TRBV12-3 or TRBV12-4 and TRBJ1-5, with D possibly being TRBD1 (6 bases). The source material was CD8+ T cells from PBMCs. The receptor was isolated from a human donor with Susac syndrome. CDR3 bases: TGTGCCAGCCGACCCGAGGGGGGGAATCAGCCCCAGCATTTT. As protein: CASRPEGGNQPQHF.